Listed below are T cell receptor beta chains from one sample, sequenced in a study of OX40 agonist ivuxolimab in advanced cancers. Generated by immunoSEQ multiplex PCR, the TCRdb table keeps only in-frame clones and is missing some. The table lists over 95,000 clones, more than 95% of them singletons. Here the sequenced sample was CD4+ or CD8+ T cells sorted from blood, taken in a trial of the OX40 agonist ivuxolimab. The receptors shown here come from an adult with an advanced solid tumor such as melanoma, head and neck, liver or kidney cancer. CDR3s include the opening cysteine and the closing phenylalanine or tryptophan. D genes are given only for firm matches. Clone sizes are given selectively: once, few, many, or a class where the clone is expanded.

CDR3 DNA: TGTGCCAGCAGCAAAGGGACAGGCGTATTGGGAGCTTTCTTT
CDR3 protein: CASSKGTGVLGAFF
D gene: TRBD1
V gene: TRBV14
J gene: TRBJ1-1
clone size: -

CDR3 DNA: TGTGCCAGCGGTCACAATGAGCAGTTCTTC
CDR3 protein: CASGHNEQFF
D gene: -
V gene: TRBV6-5
J gene: TRBJ2-1
clone size: -

CDR3 DNA: TGTGCCAGTAGTATAGGCACAGGGAGCTCCTACGAGCAGTACTTC
CDR3 protein: CASSIGTGSSYEQYF
D gene: -
V gene: TRBV19
J gene: TRBJ2-7
clone size: -

CDR3 DNA: TGTGCCAGCAGTTCCCCAGGGGGGAGTTTCGAGCAGTACTTC
CDR3 protein: CASSSPGGSFEQYF
D gene: -
V gene: TRBV27
J gene: TRBJ2-7
clone size: -

CDR3 DNA: TGTGCCAGCAGCCCTACAACAGGGGCGGGTGCAGATACGCAGTATTTT
CDR3 protein: CASSPTTGAGADTQYF
D gene: TRBD1
V gene: TRBV7-6
J gene: TRBJ2-3
clone size: -

CDR3 DNA: TGTGCCAGCAGTTCTCCCCATTCCAGGGGGGGGTACGAGCAGTACTTC
CDR3 protein: CASSSPHSRGGYEQYF
D gene: -
V gene: TRBV28
J gene: TRBJ2-7
clone size: -

CDR3 DNA: TGTGCCAGCAGCTTAGAGTACGCTAGCGGGGGGGCCACAGATACGCAGTATTTT
CDR3 protein: CASSLEYASGGATDTQYF
D gene: TRBD2
V gene: TRBV7-2
J gene: TRBJ2-3
clone size: -

CDR3 DNA: TGTGCCAGCGGTGGGACTAGCGCCTACAATGAGCAGTTCTTC
CDR3 protein: CASGGTSAYNEQFF
D gene: TRBD2
V gene: TRBV2
J gene: TRBJ2-1
clone size: -

CDR3 DNA: TGTGCCTGGAGCTGGGGGTCGCAAGAGACCCAGTACTTC
CDR3 protein: CAWSWGSQETQYF
D gene: -
V gene: TRBV30
J gene: TRBJ2-5
clone size: -

CDR3 DNA: TGTGCCAGCAGCTCAACTGCCGGCTCCTACAATGAGCAGTTCTTC
CDR3 protein: CASSSTAGSYNEQFF
D gene: -
V gene: TRBV5-4
J gene: TRBJ2-1
clone size: -

CDR3 DNA: TGTGCCAGCAGCGTAACTGGGACAGGGGGCGATGAGCAGTTCTTC
CDR3 protein: CASSVTGTGGDEQFF
D gene: TRBD1
V gene: TRBV9
J gene: TRBJ2-1
clone size: -

CDR3 DNA: TGTGCCAGCAGCCAAGACAGGGGCTCCTACGAGCAGTACTTC
CDR3 protein: CASSQDRGSYEQYF
D gene: TRBD1
V gene: TRBV7-8
J gene: TRBJ2-7
clone size: -

CDR3 DNA: TGTGCCAGCAGCTATTACAGGGCGGCCACTGAAGCTTTCTTT
CDR3 protein: CASSYYRAATEAFF
D gene: -
V gene: TRBV5-6
J gene: TRBJ1-1
clone size: -

CDR3 DNA: TGTGCCAGCAGCCCGTCGGCAAGCACAGATACGCAGTATTTT
CDR3 protein: CASSPSASTDTQYF
D gene: -
V gene: TRBV5-4
J gene: TRBJ2-3
clone size: -

CDR3 DNA: TGTGCCAGCAGCTTAGAAGGGGACTACCTTATCCTCGAGCAGTACTTC
CDR3 protein: CASSLEGDYLILEQYF
D gene: TRBD2
V gene: TRBV11-2
J gene: TRBJ2-7
clone size: -

CDR3 DNA: TGTGCCAGCCGATCGACAGGGGGTAATTCGGATGAGCAGTTCTTC
CDR3 protein: CASRSTGGNSDEQFF
D gene: TRBD1
V gene: TRBV27
J gene: TRBJ2-1
clone size: -

CDR3 DNA: TGTGCCAGCAAAAGTCCGGGACAGGCGTACGAGCAGTACTTC
CDR3 protein: CASKSPGQAYEQYF
D gene: TRBD1
V gene: TRBV7-2
J gene: TRBJ2-7
clone size: -

CDR3 DNA: TGTGCCAGCAGCCTCGGGCCCTCAACCCCCTACGAGCAGTACTTC
CDR3 protein: CASSLGPSTPYEQYF
D gene: -
V gene: TRBV7-6
J gene: TRBJ2-7
clone size: -

CDR3 DNA: TGTGCCAGCAAGAACAGGGTGATCCCCGGGGAGCTGTTTTTT
CDR3 protein: CASKNRVIPGELFF
D gene: -
V gene: TRBV5-6
J gene: TRBJ2-2
clone size: -

CDR3 DNA: TGTGCCAGCAGTGCTTCGGTCTATAGCAATCAGCCCCAGCATTTT
CDR3 protein: CASSASVYSNQPQHF
D gene: -
V gene: TRBV2
J gene: TRBJ1-5
clone size: few

CDR3 DNA: TGTGCCAGCTCACCCCAGACAGGGGCACGGGAGCAGTACTTC
CDR3 protein: CASSPQTGAREQYF
D gene: TRBD1
V gene: TRBV18
J gene: TRBJ2-7
clone size: -

CDR3 DNA: TGTGCCAGCAGTTTACAGGAGGACTATGGCTACACCTTC
CDR3 protein: CASSLQEDYGYTF
D gene: -
V gene: TRBV27
J gene: TRBJ1-2
clone size: once

CDR3 DNA: TGTGCCAGCAGTTTATACGCCGGAGATACGCAGTATTTT
CDR3 protein: CASSLYAGDTQYF
D gene: -
V gene: TRBV27
J gene: TRBJ2-3
clone size: -

CDR3 DNA: TGTGCCAGCACCCTAGGCGGAAAGAACGAGCAGTACTTC
CDR3 protein: CASTLGGKNEQYF
D gene: -
V gene: TRBV7-8
J gene: TRBJ2-7
clone size: few

CDR3 DNA: TGTGCCAGCAGTTATAGCGGGGGCTACGAGCAGTACTTC
CDR3 protein: CASSYSGGYEQYF
D gene: TRBD2
V gene: TRBV27
J gene: TRBJ2-7
clone size: -

CDR3 DNA: TGTGCCAGCACCTTCAGTTTGCGGGGGGAGGGGGAGCAGTACTTC
CDR3 protein: CASTFSLRGEGEQYF
D gene: TRBD2
V gene: TRBV7-6
J gene: TRBJ2-7
clone size: -

CDR3 DNA: TGCGCCAGCAGCCAAGGTCGACAGGGCCGCGAGCAGTACTTC
CDR3 protein: CASSQGRQGREQYF
D gene: TRBD1
V gene: TRBV4-3
J gene: TRBJ2-7
clone size: -

CDR3 DNA: TGTGCCAGCAGCGACAGGGGGAGTGTTGATGAGCAGTTCTTC
CDR3 protein: CASSDRGSVDEQFF
D gene: TRBD1
V gene: TRBV27
J gene: TRBJ2-1
clone size: -

CDR3 DNA: TGTGCCAGCAGCGTAGATGGGGGGCACTACGAGCAGTACTTC
CDR3 protein: CASSVDGGHYEQYF
D gene: -
V gene: TRBV9
J gene: TRBJ2-7
clone size: -

CDR3 DNA: TGCGCCAGCACCCCAAGCCCCGACAGGAACTATGGCTACACCTTC
CDR3 protein: CASTPSPDRNYGYTF
D gene: -
V gene: TRBV5-1
J gene: TRBJ1-2
clone size: -

CDR3 DNA: TGTGCCAGCAGTGTTTGGGACAGGGGATACGAGCAGTACTTC
CDR3 protein: CASSVWDRGYEQYF
D gene: TRBD1
V gene: TRBV6-1
J gene: TRBJ2-7
clone size: -

CDR3 DNA: TGTGCCAGCAGGGGAAAGGGCTCCTACGAGCAGTACTTC
CDR3 protein: CASRGKGSYEQYF
D gene: -
V gene: TRBV6-6
J gene: TRBJ2-7
clone size: -

CDR3 DNA: TGCGCCAGCAGCCAAGCCGGGCAGGGCCCCAGCCACTATGGCTACACCTTC
CDR3 protein: CASSQAGQGPSHYGYTF
D gene: -
V gene: TRBV4-1
J gene: TRBJ1-2
clone size: -

CDR3 DNA: TGTGCCAGCAGCCTATGGGACAGCCCCTCTGGGGCCAACGTCCTGACTTTC
CDR3 protein: CASSLWDSPSGANVLTF
D gene: TRBD1
V gene: TRBV9
J gene: TRBJ2-6
clone size: -

CDR3 DNA: TGTGCCAGCAGCTTATCCCCCCCACAAGGTAAACACGAGCAGTACTTC
CDR3 protein: CASSLSPPQGKHEQYF
D gene: -
V gene: TRBV7-6
J gene: TRBJ2-7
clone size: -

CDR3 DNA: TGCAGTGCTCGGGGGCCCGGGGAGCTGTTTTTT
CDR3 protein: CSARGPGELFF
D gene: -
V gene: TRBV20-1
J gene: TRBJ2-2
clone size: -

CDR3 DNA: TGCGCCAGCAGCCAAGAAGGAGCGGTACAAGAGACCCAGTACTTC
CDR3 protein: CASSQEGAVQETQYF
D gene: -
V gene: TRBV4-3
J gene: TRBJ2-5
clone size: -

CDR3 DNA: TGTGCCAGCAGCTTAGACCCAGTTGGGGAGACCCAGTACTTC
CDR3 protein: CASSLDPVGETQYF
D gene: -
V gene: TRBV13
J gene: TRBJ2-5
clone size: -

CDR3 DNA: TGTGCCAGCTCACCAGACTCGGGGACATATAGCAATCAGCCCCAGCATTTT
CDR3 protein: CASSPDSGTYSNQPQHF
D gene: -
V gene: TRBV18
J gene: TRBJ1-5
clone size: -

CDR3 DNA: TGTGCCAGCAGCGTAGAATCAGGGATCACCTACGAGCAGTACTTC
CDR3 protein: CASSVESGITYEQYF
D gene: -
V gene: TRBV9
J gene: TRBJ2-7
clone size: -

CDR3 DNA: TGTGCCTGGAGTGAACCAGGGGAAGCTTTCTTT
CDR3 protein: CAWSEPGEAFF
D gene: -
V gene: TRBV30
J gene: TRBJ1-1
clone size: -

CDR3 DNA: TGTGCCAGCAGTTACTCGAAGGGCTACTATGGCTACACCTTC
CDR3 protein: CASSYSKGYYGYTF
D gene: -
V gene: TRBV6-5
J gene: TRBJ1-2
clone size: -